The 10 T cell receptor beta chains below all came from one sample that was sequenced in a study of T cell responses to AZD1222 COVID-19 vaccine (dated by TCRdb to the early 2020s). The method was the immunoSEQ multiplex PCR assay. TCRdb took this table from immuneACCESS and kept in-frame rearrangements with V and J called. Such tables lack part of the clones; where checked against another copy, unresolved V genes explain under half of the gap, and the rest is unexplained. The table for this sample lists about 120,000 clones; roughly nine tenths of them were counted only once. The ten largest make up 6.5% to 8.5% of the sample. The time point label corresponds to: baseline before first vaccination. Specimen: peripheral blood, collected on day 0 of AZD1222 vaccination. The receptors stem from an adult in good health.

The V gene is TRBV11-1, the J gene TRBJ2-6; D is undetermined. CDR1 is SGHAT and CDR2 is FQDESV in the germline V gene (reference sequence). CDR3 length: 14 amino acids. Deletions cut 0 bases from V and 4 bases from J, with 4 bases between. CDR3 sequence: CASSLAGGANVLTF. DNA for the CDR3: TGTGCCAGCAGCTTAGCGGGCGGGGCCAACGTCCTGACTTTC. Together with reference TRBV11-1 and TRBJ2-6, the CDR3 gives the full variable domain: EAEVAQSPRYKITEKSQAVAFWCDPISGHATLYWYRQILGQGPELLVQFQDESVVDDSQLPKDRFSAERLKGVDSTLKIQPAELGDSAMYLCASSLAGGANVLTFGAGSRLTVL.

The genes are TRBV14 and TRBJ1-1; D unclear. The CDR3 has 14 residues. The V and J ends lost 1 base and 6 bases respectively, with 12 bases between them. Per the germline V gene, CDR1 is SGHDN and CDR2 is FVKESK. CDR3 in DNA: TGTGCCAGCAGCCAAGTTGGCGTACGGGCTGAAGCTTTCTTT. This codes for CASSQVGVRAEAFF.

The chain carries TRBV2 and TRBJ2-3; D could derive from TRBD1 or TRBD2 (5 bases each). V lost 3 bases and J 3 bases, leaving 19 bases between the germline ends. From germline, CDR1 is SNHLY and CDR2 FYNNEI. The CDR3 has 17 amino acids. The CDR3 region has the DNA TGTGCCAGCAGTGACGGGGCCCGGGCCGTGAGGACAGATACGCAGTATTTT. Amino acids: CASSDGARAVRTDTQYF.

This clone was recorded a few times. The chain links TRBV7-9 to TRBJ1-1; D gene ambiguous. Germline assignment: CDR1 SEHNR and CDR2 FQNEAQ (reference sequence). CDR3 length: 13 residues. V lost 4 bases, J lost 1 base, and 7 bases lay in between. This CDR3 is CASSYQSNTEAFF. In DNA, the CDR3 is TGTGCCAGCAGCTACCAATCGAACACTGAAGCTTTCTTT.

This clone came up a few times. The V and J genes are TRBV19 and TRBJ1-5; no clear D. V lost 5 bases to trimming and J lost 8 bases, with 13 bases between them. There are 13 residues in the CDR3. Per germline, CDR1 LNHDA and CDR2 SQIVND (reference sequence). The CDR3 nucleotides read TGTGCCAGTAGTGACGGGGTTGGGAAGCCCCAGCATTTT. Translated, it gives CASSDGVGKPQHF.

The chain employs TRBV2 and TRBJ2-1; no clear D gene. V lost 8 bases to trimming and J lost 1 base, with 12 bases between them. Germline CDR1 and CDR2: SNHLY and FYNNEI. The CDR3 consists of 14 residues. The CDR3 nucleotides are TGTGCCAGCGCGAGCGAAGGTTCCTACAATGAGCAGTTCTTC. Its protein is CASASEGSYNEQFF.

The chain carries TRBV5-1 and TRBJ1-3; D unresolved. Germline CDR1 SGHRS, CDR2 YFSETQ. CDR3 size: 14 residues. V lost 3 bases and J 3 bases, leaving 10 bases between the germline ends. The DNA for the CDR3 is TGCGCCAGCAGCTGGACTTGGGGTGGAAACACCATATATTTT. Translated, it gives CASSWTWGGNTIYF.

The rearrangement uses TRBV28 and TRBJ1-4; unclear D gene. CDR1 and CDR2 from the germline V gene are MDHEN and SYDVKM. The V end lost 5 bases, the J end lost 11 bases, and 15 bases lay between the germline ends. This CDR3 region has 13 residues. This CDR3 reads CASSNGPLWKLFF. The CDR3 DNA reads as TGTGCCAGCAGTAACGGGCCTTTATGGAAACTGTTTTTT.

This clone has just one count. Here the CDR3 reads CASRMEKSGYNSYEQYF. For the CDR3, the DNA is TGTGCCAGCCGTATGGAAAAGAGCGGGTATAACTCCTACGAGCAGTACTTC. This chain links TRBV3-1 (or the pseudogene TRBV3-2) with TRBJ2-7; a weak D match, TRBD2 (6 bases). The CDR3 consists of 17 residues. CDR1 and CDR2 from the germline V gene are LGHDT and YNNKEL (reference sequence). Trimming took 8 bases from V and 0 from J, leaving 23 bases between them.

The V and J genes are TRBV3-1 (or the pseudogene TRBV3-2) and TRBJ1-2; a weak D match, TRBD1 (5 bases). The germline V and J ends were trimmed by 0 bases and 14 bases, with 22 bases remaining between them. Germline-derived CDR1 and CDR2 are LGHDT and YNNKEL (reference sequence). The CDR3 has 15 amino acids. Here the CDR3 reads CASSQDPQLAGVNTF. The CDR3 region has the DNA TGTGCCAGCAGCCAAGATCCCCAGTTAGCGGGGGTTAATACCTTC.